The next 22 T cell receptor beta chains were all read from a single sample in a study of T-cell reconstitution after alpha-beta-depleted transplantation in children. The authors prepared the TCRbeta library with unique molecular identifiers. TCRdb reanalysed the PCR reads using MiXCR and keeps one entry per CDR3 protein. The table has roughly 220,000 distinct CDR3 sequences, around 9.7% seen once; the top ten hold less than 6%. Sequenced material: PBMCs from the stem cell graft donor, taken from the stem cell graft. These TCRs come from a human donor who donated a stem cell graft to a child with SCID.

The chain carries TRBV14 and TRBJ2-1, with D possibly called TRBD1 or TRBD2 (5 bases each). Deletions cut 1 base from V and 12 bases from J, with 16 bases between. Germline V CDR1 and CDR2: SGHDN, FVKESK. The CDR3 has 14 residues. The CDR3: CASSQGPTGHGQFF. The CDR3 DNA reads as TGTGCCAGCAGCCAAGGTCCTACGGGGCATGGGCAGTTCTTC.

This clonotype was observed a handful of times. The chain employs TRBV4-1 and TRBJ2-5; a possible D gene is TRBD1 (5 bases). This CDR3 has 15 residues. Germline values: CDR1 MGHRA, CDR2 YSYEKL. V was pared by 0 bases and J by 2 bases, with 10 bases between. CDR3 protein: CASSQDGAGQETQYF. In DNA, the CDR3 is TGCGCCAGCAGCCAAGATGGGGCAGGGCAAGAGACCCAGTACTTC.

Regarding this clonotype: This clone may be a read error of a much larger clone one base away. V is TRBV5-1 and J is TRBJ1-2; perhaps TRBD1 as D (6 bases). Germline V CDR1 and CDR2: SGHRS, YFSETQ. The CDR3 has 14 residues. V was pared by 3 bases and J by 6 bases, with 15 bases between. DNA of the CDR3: TGCGCCAGCAGCTCGGGACACGAAGAAAATGGCTACACCTTC. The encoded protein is CASSSGHEENGYTF.

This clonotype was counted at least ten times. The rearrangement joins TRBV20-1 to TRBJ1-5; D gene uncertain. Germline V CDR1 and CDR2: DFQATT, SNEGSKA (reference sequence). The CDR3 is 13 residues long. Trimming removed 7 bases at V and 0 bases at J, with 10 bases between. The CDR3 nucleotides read TGCAGTGTTCAGGAGGATAGCAATCAGCCCCAGCATTTT. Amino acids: CSVQEDSNQPQHF.

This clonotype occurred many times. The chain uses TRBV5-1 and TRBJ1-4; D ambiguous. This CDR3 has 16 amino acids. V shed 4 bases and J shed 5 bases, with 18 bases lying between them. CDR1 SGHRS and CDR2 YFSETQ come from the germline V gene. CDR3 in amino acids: CASSPRKSPTNEKLFF. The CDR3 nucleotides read TGCGCCAGCAGCCCGAGAAAGTCCCCTACCAATGAAAAACTGTTTTTT. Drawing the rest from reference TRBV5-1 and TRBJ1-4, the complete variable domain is KAGVTQTPRYLIKTRGQQVTLSCSPISGHRSVSWYQQTPGQGLQFLFEYFSETQRNKGNFPGRFSGRQFSNSRSEMNVSTLELGDSALYLCASSPRKSPTNEKLFFGSGTQLSVL.

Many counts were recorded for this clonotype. This CDR3 reads CSASFLAKETQYF. The DNA of the CDR3 is TGCAGTGCTAGTTTCCTAGCGAAAGAGACCCAGTACTTC. The V call is TRBV20-1, the J call TRBJ2-5; D might be TRBD2 (6 bases). The CDR3 extends over 13 amino acids. Germline values: CDR1 DFQATT, CDR2 SNEGSKA (reference sequence). V was cut by 3 bases and J by 3 bases, with 11 bases left in between.

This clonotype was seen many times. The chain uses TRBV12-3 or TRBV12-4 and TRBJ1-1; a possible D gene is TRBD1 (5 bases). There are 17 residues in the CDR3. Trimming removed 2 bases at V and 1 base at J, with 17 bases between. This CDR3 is CASSLWDPYPKNTEAFF. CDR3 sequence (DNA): TGTGCCAGCAGTTTATGGGACCCATACCCGAAGAACACTGAAGCTTTCTTT.

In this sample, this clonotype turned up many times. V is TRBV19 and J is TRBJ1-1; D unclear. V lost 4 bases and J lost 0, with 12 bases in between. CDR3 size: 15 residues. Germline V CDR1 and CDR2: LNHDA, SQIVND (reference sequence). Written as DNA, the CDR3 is TGTGCCAGTAGTACCGGCGGAGTCATGAACACTGAAGCTTTCTTT. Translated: CASSTGGVMNTEAFF. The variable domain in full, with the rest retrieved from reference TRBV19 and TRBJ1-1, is DGGITQSPKYLFRKEGQNVTLSCEQNLNHDAMYWYRQDPGQGLRLIYYSQIVNDFQKGDIAEGYSVSREKKESFPLTVTSAQKNPTAFYLCASSTGGVMNTEAFFGQGTRLTVV.

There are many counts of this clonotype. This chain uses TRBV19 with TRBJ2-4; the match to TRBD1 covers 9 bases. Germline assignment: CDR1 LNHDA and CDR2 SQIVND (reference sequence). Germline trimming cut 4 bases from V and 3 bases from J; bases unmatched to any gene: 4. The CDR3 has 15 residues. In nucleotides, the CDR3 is TGTGCCAGTAGTACAACGGGACAGGGCAAAAACATTCAGTACTTC. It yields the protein CASSTTGQGKNIQYF.

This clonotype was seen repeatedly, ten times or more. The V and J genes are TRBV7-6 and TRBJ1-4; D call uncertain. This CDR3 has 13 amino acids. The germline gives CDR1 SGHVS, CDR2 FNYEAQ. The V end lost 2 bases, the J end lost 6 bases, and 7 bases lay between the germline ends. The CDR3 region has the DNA TGTGCCAGCAGCTTATACCCGGATGAAAAACTGTTTTTT. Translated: CASSLYPDEKLFF.

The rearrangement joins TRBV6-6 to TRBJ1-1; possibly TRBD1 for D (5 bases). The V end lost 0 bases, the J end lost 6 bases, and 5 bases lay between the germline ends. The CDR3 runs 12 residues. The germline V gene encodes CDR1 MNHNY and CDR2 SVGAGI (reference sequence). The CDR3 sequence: CASSYSRAEAFF. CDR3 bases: TGTGCCAGCAGTTACTCCAGGGCTGAAGCTTTCTTT.

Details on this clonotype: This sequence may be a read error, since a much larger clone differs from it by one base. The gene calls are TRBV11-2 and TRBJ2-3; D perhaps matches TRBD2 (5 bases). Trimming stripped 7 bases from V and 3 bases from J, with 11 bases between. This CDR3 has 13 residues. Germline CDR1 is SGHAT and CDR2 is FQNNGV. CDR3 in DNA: TGTGCCAGCACCCGAGGGTATACAGATACGCAGTATTTT. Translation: CASTRGYTDTQYF.

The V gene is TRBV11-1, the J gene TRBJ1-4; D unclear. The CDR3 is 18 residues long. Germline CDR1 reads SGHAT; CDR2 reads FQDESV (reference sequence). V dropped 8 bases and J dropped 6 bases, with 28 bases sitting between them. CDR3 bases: TGTGCCAGCGGCCTCGCGCTCGACTCCTTCGGAGGCGATGAAAAACTGTTTTTT. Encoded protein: CASGLALDSFGGDEKLFF. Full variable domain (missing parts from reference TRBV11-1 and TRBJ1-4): EAEVAQSPRYKITEKSQAVAFWCDPISGHATLYWYRQILGQGPELLVQFQDESVVDDSQLPKDRFSAERLKGVDSTLKIQPAELGDSAMYLCASGLALDSFGGDEKLFFGSGTQLSVL.

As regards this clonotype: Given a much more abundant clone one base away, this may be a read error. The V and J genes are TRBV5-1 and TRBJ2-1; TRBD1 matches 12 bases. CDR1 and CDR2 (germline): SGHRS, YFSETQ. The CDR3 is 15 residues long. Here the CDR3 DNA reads TGCGTCAGCAGCTTGGTGGGACAGGGGGCTAATGAGCAGTTCTTC. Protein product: CVSSLVGQGANEQFF.

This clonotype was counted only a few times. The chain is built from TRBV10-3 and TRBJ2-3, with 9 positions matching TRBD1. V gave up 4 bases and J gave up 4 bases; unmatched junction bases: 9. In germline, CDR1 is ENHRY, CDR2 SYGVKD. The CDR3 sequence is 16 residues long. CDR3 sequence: CAISGVTGGGSDTQYF. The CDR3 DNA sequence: TGTGCCATCAGTGGAGTGACAGGGGGAGGTTCAGATACGCAGTATTTT.

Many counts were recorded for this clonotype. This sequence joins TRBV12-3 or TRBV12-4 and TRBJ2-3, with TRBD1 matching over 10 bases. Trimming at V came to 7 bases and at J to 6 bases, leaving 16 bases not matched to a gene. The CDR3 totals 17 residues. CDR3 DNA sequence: TGTGCCAGCAACCATATACCGGGACAGGGGATCTGGGATACGCAGTATTTT. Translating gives CASNHIPGQGIWDTQYF.

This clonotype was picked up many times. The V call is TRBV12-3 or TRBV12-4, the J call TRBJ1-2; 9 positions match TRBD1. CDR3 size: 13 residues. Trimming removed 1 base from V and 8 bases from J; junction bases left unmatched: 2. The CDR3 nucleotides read TGTGCCAGCAGTTTAGGGACAGGGGACGGCTACACCTTC. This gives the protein CASSLGTGDGYTF.

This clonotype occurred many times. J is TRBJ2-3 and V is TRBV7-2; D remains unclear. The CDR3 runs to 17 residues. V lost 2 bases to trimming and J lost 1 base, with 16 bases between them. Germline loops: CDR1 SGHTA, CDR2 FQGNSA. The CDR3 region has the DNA TGTGCCAGCAGCTTATCGCTTCGGGCCCTTCGCACAGATACGCAGTATTTT. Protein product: CASSLSLRALRTDTQYF.

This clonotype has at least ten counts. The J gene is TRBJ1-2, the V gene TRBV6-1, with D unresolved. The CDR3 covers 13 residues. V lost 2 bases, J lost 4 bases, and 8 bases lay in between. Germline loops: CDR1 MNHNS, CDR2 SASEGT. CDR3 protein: CASSERESYGYTF. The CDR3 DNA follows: TGTGCCAGCAGTGAACGGGAAAGCTATGGCTACACCTTC.

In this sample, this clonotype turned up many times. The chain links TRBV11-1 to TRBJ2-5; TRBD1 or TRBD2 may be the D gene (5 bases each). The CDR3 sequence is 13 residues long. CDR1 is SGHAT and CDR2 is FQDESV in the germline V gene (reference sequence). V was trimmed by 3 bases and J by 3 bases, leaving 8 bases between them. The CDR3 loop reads CASSLGEKETQYF. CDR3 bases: TGTGCCAGCAGCTTGGGGGAGAAAGAGACCCAGTACTTC.

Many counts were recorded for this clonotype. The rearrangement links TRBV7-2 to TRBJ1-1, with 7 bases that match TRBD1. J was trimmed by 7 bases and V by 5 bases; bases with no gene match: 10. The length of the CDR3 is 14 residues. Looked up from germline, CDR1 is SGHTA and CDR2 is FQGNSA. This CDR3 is CASSRRQGVVEAFF. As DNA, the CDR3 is TGTGCCAGCAGCCGCCGACAGGGTGTCGTTGAAGCTTTCTTT.

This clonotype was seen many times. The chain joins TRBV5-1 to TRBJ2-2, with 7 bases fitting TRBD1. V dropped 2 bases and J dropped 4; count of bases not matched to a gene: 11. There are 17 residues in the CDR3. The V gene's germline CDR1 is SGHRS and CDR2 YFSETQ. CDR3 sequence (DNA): TGCGCCAGCAGCTTTATCCCCGGGACAGAGACCACCGGGGAGCTGTTTTTT. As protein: CASSFIPGTETTGELFF. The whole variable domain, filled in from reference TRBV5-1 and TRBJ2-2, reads KAGVTQTPRYLIKTRGQQVTLSCSPISGHRSVSWYQQTPGQGLQFLFEYFSETQRNKGNFPGRFSGRQFSNSRSEMNVSTLELGDSALYLCASSFIPGTETTGELFFGEGSRLTVL.